This entry lists 24 T cell receptor beta chains sequenced from one sample in a study of shared clonotypes between healthy human individuals. Measured with immunoSEQ multiplex PCR; TCRdb has only the in-frame clones, and not every one. In the table there are about 2.3 million clones, 85% to 95% of which are singletons. Sequencing was done on a sample of naive CD4+ T cells from PBMCs. Sample subset: CD45RA+ positively selected. Every receptor here comes from a man aged 18 to 35 in good health. Some clones in this sample may be carry-over from other donors' samples.

J is TRBJ2-2 and V is TRBV19; 7 nucleotides line up with TRBD1. Germline CDR1 LNHDA, CDR2 SQIVND (reference sequence). Trimming at V came to 2 bases and at J to 6 bases, leaving 3 bases not matched to a gene. The CDR3 has 14 residues. This CDR3 reads CASSINQGAGELFF. The CDR3 nucleotides are TGTGCCAGTAGTATAAATCAGGGGGCCGGGGAGCTGTTTTTT.

The chain links TRBV6-5 to TRBJ2-7; no reliable D call. V lost 0 bases and J 5 bases, leaving 11 bases between the germline ends. CDR3 size: 14 residues. Per the germline V gene, CDR1 is MNHEY and CDR2 is SVGAGI. The CDR3 sequence: CASSYSRVGHEQYF. For the CDR3, the DNA is TGTGCCAGCAGTTACTCAAGGGTAGGACACGAGCAGTACTTC.

Details on this clone: Compared with germline, one end of the junction differs, possibly owing to a read error. The chain carries TRBV6-5 and TRBJ1-2; D remains ambiguous. Germline CDR1 is MNHEY and CDR2 is SVGAGI. The CDR3 runs 14 residues. CDR3 sequence: CASNVGGPPYDYTF. CDR3 DNA sequence: TGTGCCAGCAACGTCGGAGGTCCCCCTTATGACTACACCTTC.

A note on this clone: At one end, the junction sequence differs from germline, possibly due to a read error. The same CDR3 also results from other DNA sequences found in this sample. The genes are TRBV7-2 and TRBJ2-1; 12 bases are a match to TRBD2. Germline V gene data show CDR1 as SGHTA and CDR2 as FQGNSA. The CDR3 runs to 12 residues. The CDR3 nucleotides are TGTGCCAGCAGCCTAGCGGGAGGGGAGCAGTTCTTC. Its protein product is CASSLAGGEQFF.

This clone was counted a single time. This chain joins TRBV30 and TRBJ2-3; 8 nucleotides line up with TRBD2. This CDR3 is 14 amino acids long. CDR1 and CDR2 (germline): GTSNPN, SVGIG (reference sequence). V lost 1 base to trimming and J lost 3 bases; unmatched junction nucleotides: 3. CDR3 amino acids: CAWSDRGGTDTQYF. The CDR3 DNA is TGTGCCTGGAGTGATCGGGGGGGGACAGATACGCAGTATTTT.

Remarks on this clone: Other DNA sequences of this sample code for an identical CDR3. The chain's CDR3 is CAWSVRLAGTDTQYF. CDR3 sequence (DNA): TGTGCCTGGAGTGTAAGGCTAGCGGGCACAGATACGCAGTATTTT. The chain uses TRBV30 and TRBJ2-3; TRBD2 matches 7 bases. The germline V gene encodes CDR1 GTSNPN and CDR2 SVGIG (reference sequence). This CDR3 comprises 15 residues. V lost 0 bases and J lost 1; bases outside the gene matches: 4.

J is TRBJ2-3 and V is TRBV5-1; TRBD2 aligns across 9 bases. The germline V gene has CDR1 SGHRS and CDR2 YFSETQ. The CDR3 runs to 15 residues. V gave up 0 bases and J gave up 3 bases; unmatched junction bases: 2. CDR3 amino acids: CASSLASGETDTQYF. CDR3 sequence (DNA): TGCGCCAGCAGCTTGGCTAGCGGGGAAACAGATACGCAGTATTTT.

J is TRBJ2-7 and V is TRBV11-2; D possibly corresponds to TRBD2 (6 bases). Trimming removed 1 base at V and 1 base at J, with 11 bases between. The germline V gene encodes CDR1 SGHAT and CDR2 FQNNGV. The CDR3 sequence is 15 residues long. The CDR3 spells CASSLVSGESYEQYF. The CDR3 bases are TGTGCCAGCAGCTTAGTGTCGGGAGAATCCTACGAGCAGTACTTC.

The rearrangement uses TRBV28 and TRBJ1-5; TRBD1 aligns across 7 bases. The CDR3 is 14 amino acids. Germline assignment: CDR1 MDHEN and CDR2 SYDVKM. The junction had 6 bases not matched to a gene; V was cut back by 8 bases and J by 2 bases. CDR3 loop: CASVRQGGNQPQHF. CDR3 coding DNA: TGTGCCAGCGTGCGGCAGGGGGGCAATCAGCCCCAGCATTTT.

The chain links TRBV5-6 to TRBJ1-3, with D possibly TRBD1 on 6 matching bases. The CDR3 extends over 16 amino acids. Germline lookup yields CDR1 SGHDT and CDR2 YYEEEE. The V and J ends lost 2 bases and 0 bases respectively, with 12 bases between them. CDR3 protein: CASSLLSGASGNTIYF. In DNA, the CDR3 is TGTGCCAGCAGCTTATTATCAGGGGCCTCTGGAAACACCATATATTTT.

CDR3: CASSPVGGSINEQYF. The CDR3 region has the DNA TGTGCCAGCAGCCCAGTCGGCGGGAGTATCAACGAGCAGTACTTC. The chain combines TRBV7-6 with TRBJ2-7; 7 nucleotides match TRBD2. CDR3 length equals 15 residues. The germline gives CDR1 SGHVS, CDR2 FNYEAQ. V shed 5 bases and J 5 bases; nucleotides not matched to a gene: 12.

V gene TRBV14 combines with J gene TRBJ1-4; the D is unclear. Germline loops: CDR1 SGHDN, CDR2 FVKESK. V was shortened by 3 bases and J by 8 bases, with 10 bases between the two germline ends. This CDR3 is built from 13 residues. The CDR3 sequence: CASSQSWSEKLFF. CDR3 bases: TGTGCCAGCAGCCAGTCCTGGTCGGAAAAACTGTTTTTT.

The chain recombines TRBV28 with TRBJ2-6; 9 bases line up with TRBD1. This CDR3 spans 17 amino acids. Germline loops: CDR1 MDHEN, CDR2 SYDVKM. With V trimmed by 6 bases and J by 0 bases, 6 bases remained unmatched. CDR3: CASRGTGGPSGANVLTF. CDR3 DNA: TGTGCCAGCAGGGGAACAGGGGGCCCCTCTGGGGCCAACGTCCTGACTTTC.

This sequence joins TRBV5-1 and TRBJ2-5; 7 nucleotides align to TRBD2. The V gene's germline CDR1 is SGHRS and CDR2 YFSETQ. Trimming at V came to 4 bases and at J to 2 bases, leaving 5 bases not matched to a gene. The CDR3 has 14 amino acids. DNA for the CDR3: TGCGCCAGCAGCAGGGACTATCTACAAGAGACCCAGTACTTC. It is translated as CASSRDYLQETQYF.

The table lists this clone with a count of one. The rearrangement joins TRBV4-1 to TRBJ2-5; 9 nucleotides align to TRBD1. V trimming: 3 bases; J trimming: 5 bases; junction bases outside the gene matches: 16. Germline loops: CDR1 MGHRA, CDR2 YSYEKL. The CDR3 spans 18 residues. The DNA of the CDR3 is TGCGCCAGCAGCCACCAAACCCCCACAGGGGGCTCGGTGGAGACCCAGTACTTC. It yields the protein CASSHQTPTGGSVETQYF.

The gene calls are TRBV30 and TRBJ1-6, with TRBD1 matching 9 bases. CDR1 and CDR2 from the germline V gene are GTSNPN and SVGIG (reference sequence). V dropped 2 bases and J dropped 8; count of bases not matched to a gene: 4. This CDR3 region has 14 residues. CDR3 coding DNA: TGTGCCTGGAGTCCGGGACAGGGCGATTCACCCCTCCACTTT. Its translation is CAWSPGQGDSPLHF.

The chain combines TRBV29-1 with TRBJ2-3; D might be TRBD1 or TRBD2, each matching 7 bases. The CDR3 is made up of 15 amino acids. Trimming removed 6 bases at V and 1 base at J, with 17 bases between. Germline CDR1 reads SQVTM; CDR2 reads ANQGSEA. CDR3 in DNA: TGCAGCGTGAGGGGAGGGCAGGGGGGCACAGATACGCAGTATTTT. Its protein product is CSVRGGQGGTDTQYF.

The rearrangement links TRBV11-2 to TRBJ2-3; D is perhaps TRBD2 (6 bases). Germline assignment: CDR1 SGHAT and CDR2 FQNNGV. Trimming took 5 bases from V and 1 from J, leaving 10 bases between them. CDR3 length: 14 amino acids. Here the CDR3 DNA reads TGTGCCAGCAGCCAACAGCGGGGCACAGATACGCAGTATTTT. Protein sequence: CASSQQRGTDTQYF.

The chain is built from TRBV28 and TRBJ1-2; D gene unclear. The length of the CDR3 is 13 residues. Germline CDR1 MDHEN, CDR2 SYDVKM. V was trimmed by 2 bases and J by 7 bases, leaving 11 bases between them. CDR3 DNA sequence: TGTGCCAGCAGTTTAACGGAGGGAGCTGGCTACACCTTC. This codes for CASSLTEGAGYTF.

The chain links TRBV5-1 to TRBJ2-2; perhaps TRBD2 as D (6 bases). V lost 2 bases and J 3 bases, leaving 11 bases between the germline ends. The length of the CDR3 is 15 residues. The V gene's germline CDR1 is SGHRS and CDR2 YFSETQ. CDR3 sequence (DNA): TGCGCCAGCAGCTTTAGCGGAGGACACACCGGGGAGCTGTTTTTT. This encodes CASSFSGGHTGELFF.

The V call is TRBV6-5, the J call TRBJ2-3; D ambiguous. The CDR3 consists of 13 residues. V was shortened by 0 bases and J by 5 bases, with 6 bases between the two germline ends. Per the germline V gene, CDR1 is MNHEY and CDR2 is SVGAGI. The CDR3, as DNA: TGTGCCAGCAGTTACTCAAGTGGAGATACGCAGTATTTT. Translation gives CASSYSSGDTQYF.

The chain employs TRBV5-1 and TRBJ1-2; a weak D match, TRBD1 (5 bases). V dropped 0 bases and J dropped 8 bases, with 20 bases sitting between them. Germline CDR1 reads SGHRS; CDR2 reads YFSETQ. This CDR3 comprises 16 residues. The DNA of the CDR3 is TGCGCCAGCAGCTTGGTACAGTTAGGGGTCGACGGAGGCTACACCTTC. As protein: CASSLVQLGVDGGYTF.

This chain uses TRBV6-5 with TRBJ2-7, with 9 nucleotides matching TRBD1. The V and J ends lost 6 bases and 3 bases, in that order; junction bases with no gene match: 6. This CDR3 is 14 amino acids long. From germline, CDR1 is MNHEY and CDR2 SVGAGI. The CDR3 loop reads CASRVNRGRYEQYF. CDR3 nucleotides: TGTGCCAGCAGAGTGAACAGGGGGCGCTACGAGCAGTACTTC.

The chain's CDR3 is CASSSRDRAYEQYF. The CDR3 DNA follows: TGTGCCAGCAGCTCCCGGGACAGGGCATACGAGCAGTACTTC. The chain links TRBV7-9 to TRBJ2-7, with TRBD1 matching over 9 bases. Per germline, CDR1 SEHNR and CDR2 FQNEAQ (reference sequence). The junction had 5 bases not matched to a gene; V was cut back by 4 bases and J by 4 bases. This CDR3 contains 14 residues.